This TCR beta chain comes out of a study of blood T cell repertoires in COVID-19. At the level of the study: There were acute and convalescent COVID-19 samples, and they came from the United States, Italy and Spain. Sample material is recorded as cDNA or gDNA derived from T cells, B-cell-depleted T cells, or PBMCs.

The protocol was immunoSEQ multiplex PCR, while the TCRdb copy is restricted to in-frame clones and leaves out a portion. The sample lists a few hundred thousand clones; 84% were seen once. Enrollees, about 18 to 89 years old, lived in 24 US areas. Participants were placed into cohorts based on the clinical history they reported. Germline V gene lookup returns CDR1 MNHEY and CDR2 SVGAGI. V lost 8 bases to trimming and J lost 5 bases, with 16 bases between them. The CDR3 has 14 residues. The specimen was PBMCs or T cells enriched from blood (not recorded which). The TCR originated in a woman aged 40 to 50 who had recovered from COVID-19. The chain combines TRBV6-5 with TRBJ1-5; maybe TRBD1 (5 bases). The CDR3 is CASARTRVDQPQHF. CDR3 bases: TGTGCCAGCGCGAGGACCAGGGTGGATCAGCCCCAGCATTTT.